The sequence of this T cell receptor (beta chain) was determined in a study of T cells in Graves' hyperthyroidism and ophthalmopathy (dated by TCRdb to the late 2010s). Notes on the research overall: Peripheral blood samples were taken at the time of initial diagnosis, prior to any treatment. To identify distinguishing TCR V-J signatures, a discovery cohort of about 100 patients was used, comprising 40 to 45 with Graves' ophthalmopathy and around 60 with stable Graves' hyperthyroidism. After blood sampling, hyperthyroidism patients were treated with methimazole at a starting dose of 30 mg daily, and ophthalmopathy patients were treated with high-dose intravenous methylprednisolone. TCR Vbeta CDR3 sequencing of around 130 peripheral blood samples (over 40 ophthalmopathy, 70 to 85 hyperthyroidism and roughly 17 progressor patients) is reported in the paper. The 75 to 100 discovery patients were divided at random into training and test sets in a 7:3 ratio. Whether ophthalmopathy could be predicted prospectively was tested in an independent validation cohort made up of approximately 19 hyperthyroidism patients plus 17 patients who later progressed to ophthalmopathy. In addition, the study compared T-cell repertoires in thyroid tissue and in blood from several Graves' hyperthyroidism patients.

A patient counted as having stable Graves' hyperthyroidism if no progression to ophthalmopathy occurred over 18 months of follow-up. Hyperthyroidism patients were newly diagnosed, with disease duration under 2 months, and aged 18 to 65 years. Exclusion was applied to patients with uncontrolled infections, other autoimmune diseases, pregnancy or lactation. Diagnoses relied on clinical symptoms, serum thyroxine and TRAb, thyroid ultrasound and orbital computed tomography. PBMCs were isolated from about 9.1 ml of fresh peripheral blood by Ficoll-Paque density gradient centrifugation. Trizol reagent was used to extract total RNA, and RNA quality was then checked on an Agilent 2100 Bioanalyzer. Amplification of TCR beta CDR3 regions was carried out from RNA transcripts. For the first round of RT-PCR on the TCR CDR3, the HTBI primer set was used together with the Qiagen OneStep RT-PCR kit. Libraries were constructed in a second round of multiplex PCR, after which size selection and purification were performed. Libraries were sequenced paired-end with 100 bp reads on an Illumina HiSeq2000. On the authors' methods: SOAPnuke was used to process the raw data, removing reads that contained adapters or uncalled bases, had a mean Phred below 15, or lacked an exact match to the constant primer or identifier. High-quality paired reads were merged using COPE v1.2.5, and each unique nucleotide sequence was defined as a clonotype. Clonotypes were aligned to IMGT TRBV, TRBD and TRBJ reference segments using MiTCR v1.1. The analysis was restricted to V-J combinations with a frequency above 0.0001, which together covered 99.2% of the repertoires. The TCS score was defined as F50 (clonal expansion) divided by E x V (chaos), with BLOSUM62-based TCRdist calculated between CDR3 peptides within each V-J. Welch's t-statistics and random forest reduced fewer than 550 V-J features to 10 to 15, which were used in a naive Bayes classifier (R e1071). TCRdb applied fastp at Q25 and MiXCR to the public reads, then kept only in-frame beta chains. CDR3 protein duplicates are merged, each entry listing the most common genes and DNA. None of the V and J calls come from the authors' own analysis; TCRdb made them. A total of about 320,000 distinct CDR3 sequences appear in this sample, around a sixth of them only once. 33% of the sample is held by the ten biggest clonotypes.

The paper's findings and limits, for the study overall: In validation, the model predicted progression to ophthalmopathy a median of around 6.5 months before onset, with about 71% sensitivity and about 75% specificity. A 13 V-J signature model separated ophthalmopathy from stable hyperthyroidism, with around 90% sensitivity and approximately 81% specificity in cross-validation and 80%/75% in testing. No statistical method was used to set the sample size in advance, and investigators knew the group allocation. Most expanded thyroid clonotypes (frequency above 0.001) were also detected in blood, suggesting blood repertoires may reflect thyroid immune responses.

This clonotype was seen many times. It lacks a known antigen. The record has no base qualities; no much larger clone is one base away. Its CDR3 holds 14 amino acids, cysteine through phenylalanine. Just CDR3 DNA is preserved here, 42 bases in frame from base 1. A distance of 9 bases separates the germline ends of V and J, which lose 1 base and 2 bases respectively. Here the chain combines TRBV12-3 or TRBV12-4 and TRBJ2-7; no D segment can be confidently identified. The TCR sequence derives from a man aged 25 to 40 with Graves' hyperthyroidism. Sequencing was carried out using blood. Here is the DNA: TGTGCCAGCAGTTTAGAGGGCACCACCTACGAGCAGTACTTC. This codes for CASSLEGTTYEQYF.